The 6 T cell receptor beta chains below come from one sample, sequenced in a study of T cell responses to AZD1222 COVID-19 vaccine. Produced via immunoSEQ multiplex PCR; TCRdb's table is partial and in-frame only. The table includes 150,000 to 200,000 clones, less than 95% detected once. The sequencing here drew on peripheral blood, taken on day 0 of AZD1222 vaccination. The receptors stem from an adult in good health.

The chain recombines TRBV4-2 with TRBJ1-2; no firm D call. The CDR3 loop spans 12 amino acids. Germline V gives CDR1 LGHNA, CDR2 YNFKEQ. V was cut by 3 bases and J by 6 bases, with 8 bases left in between. CDR3 nucleotide sequence: TGTGCCAGCAGCCACCCCCGGGATGGCTACACCTTC. It encodes CASSHPRDGYTF.

The chain uses TRBV19 and TRBJ1-3; D unclear. From germline, CDR1 is LNHDA and CDR2 SQIVND (reference sequence). The CDR3 spans 14 residues. V lost 7 bases and J 0 bases, leaving 10 bases between the germline ends. The chain's CDR3 is CASIPGDSGNTIYF. The CDR3 DNA sequence: TGTGCCAGTATCCCCGGAGACTCTGGAAACACCATATATTTT.

The V gene is TRBV5-8, the J gene TRBJ1-1, with 8 bases matching TRBD1. This CDR3 comprises 16 residues. V trimming: 4 bases; J trimming: 0 bases; junction bases outside the gene matches: 8. Germline CDR1 is SGHTS and CDR2 is YDEGEE. CDR3 bases: TGTGCCAGCAGCAAAGGACAGGGTAAGGTGAACACTGAAGCTTTCTTT. As protein: CASSKGQGKVNTEAFF.

The rearrangement uses TRBV5-6 and TRBJ2-1; D is uncertain. The CDR3 sequence is 16 residues long. Trimming removed 4 bases at V and 0 bases at J, with 14 bases between. Germline CDR1 and CDR2: SGHDT and YYEEEE. The CDR3 nucleotides are TGTGCCAGCAGCCTGATCCCAACGAGCTCCTACAATGAGCAGTTCTTC. Translating gives CASSLIPTSSYNEQFF.

The chain combines TRBV19 with TRBJ2-3, with 8 bases matching TRBD2. The V gene end was trimmed by 7 bases and the J gene end by 2 bases; junction bases not matched to a gene: 8. Germline V gene sequence: CDR1 LNHDA, CDR2 SQIVND (reference sequence). The CDR3 spans 15 residues. CDR3 DNA sequence: TGTGCCAGTATGGATAGCGGGGATCCCACAGATACGCAGTATTTT. It codes for CASMDSGDPTDTQYF.

This chain joins TRBV6-1 and TRBJ1-2; no definite D call. The CDR3 totals 15 residues. In germline, CDR1 is MNHNS, CDR2 SASEGT. V shed 2 bases and J shed 0 bases, with 10 bases lying between them. The CDR3 nucleotides read TGTGCCAGCAGTGAAAGCGTAAACGCTAACTATGGCTACACCTTC. It codes for CASSESVNANYGYTF.